Given below is one T cell receptor beta chain in context. What it binds is not known. The investigators amplified TCR beta CDR3 regions from RNA transcripts. The HTBI set primed first-round TCR CDR3 RT-PCR. One entry per CDR3 protein results from TCRdb running MiXCR on the multiplex PCR reads. Counted here are about 840,000 distinct CDR3 sequences, about 38% occurring once; the ten biggest clones make up 8% to 9%. This record belongs to a study of T cells in Graves' hyperthyroidism and ophthalmopathy. General observations from the study: Peripheral blood also featured most of the thyroid clonotypes expanded above 0.001. Model-based prediction identified ophthalmopathy a median around seven months prior to its onset.

Exclusion followed for patients with uncontrolled infection, other autoimmune disease, pregnancy or lactation. Clinicians diagnosed patients from clinical symptoms, serum thyroxine and TRAb, thyroid ultrasound and orbital computed tomography. J lost 5 bases, V lost 2 bases, and 4 bases had no gene match. The CDR3 is 14 amino acids. CDR1 is MNHEY, CDR2 SVGEGT, per germline. The clonotype was recovered from a young man with Graves' hyperthyroidism. The rearrangement joins TRBV6-2 or TRBV6-3 to TRBJ2-7, with 9 bases that match TRBD1. Sequencing input: blood. CDR3 loop: CASSYRDRVHEQYF. Here the CDR3 DNA reads TGTGCCAGCAGTTACCGGGACAGGGTCCACGAGCAGTACTTC.